This TCR beta chain was found in a study of T cells in Graves' hyperthyroidism and ophthalmopathy. Across the whole study: Specimen type is peripheral blood, collected at initial diagnosis prior to any treatment.

CDR1 is SGHNT, CDR2 YENEEA, per germline. The ends were cut back, 0 bases at V and 2 bases at J, with 5 bases in the middle. This CDR3 comprises 13 residues. TCR beta CDR3 regions were amplified from RNA. HTBI primers drove first-round RT-PCR of the TCR CDR3. TCRdb used MiXCR to reprocess the multiplex PCR reads, holding one entry per CDR3 protein. This sample carries 130,000 to 150,000 distinct CDR3 sequences, over 20% of them seen once, and the ten largest clones take more than 65%. Investigators excluded patients with uncontrolled infection, other autoimmune disease, pregnancy or lactation. The sequencing input was blood. The receptor was derived from a woman in her 50s with Graves' hyperthyroidism that later progressed to Graves' ophthalmopathy. The J gene is TRBJ2-7, the V gene TRBV11-3; D remains unclear. This chain's CDR3 is CASSLDETYEQYF. In DNA form, the CDR3 reads TGTGCCAGCAGCTTAGACGAGACCTACGAGCAGTACTTC.